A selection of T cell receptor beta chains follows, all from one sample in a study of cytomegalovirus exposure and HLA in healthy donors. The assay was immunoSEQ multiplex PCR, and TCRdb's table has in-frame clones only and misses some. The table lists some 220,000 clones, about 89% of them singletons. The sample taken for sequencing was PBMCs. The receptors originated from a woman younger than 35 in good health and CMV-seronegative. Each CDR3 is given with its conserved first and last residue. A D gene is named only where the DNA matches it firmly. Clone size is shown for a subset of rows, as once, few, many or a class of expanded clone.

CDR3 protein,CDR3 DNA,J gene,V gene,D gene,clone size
CSASVALNEQFF,TGCAGCGCTAGCGTAGCCCTTAATGAGCAGTTCTTC,TRBJ2-1,TRBV29-1,.,.
CASESSGGYEQYF,TGTGCCAGCGAGTCTAGCGGGGGCTACGAGCAGTACTTC,TRBJ2-7,TRBV6-1,TRBD2,.
CASSRTSGGEAQYF,TGCGCCAGCAGCCGGACTAGCGGGGGGGAGGCCCAGTACTTC,TRBJ2-5,TRBV5-1,TRBD2,few
CASSQDPDSFSGNTIYF,TGCGCCAGCAGCCAAGACCCGGACAGTTTCTCTGGAAACACCATATATTTT,TRBJ1-3,TRBV4-3,.,few
CASSPGHGFGGYTF,TGTGCCAGCTCACCCGGACACGGCTTCGGCGGCTACACCTTC,TRBJ1-2,TRBV18,.,few
CASSVGTSAADTQYF,TGTGCCAGCAGCGTAGGGACTAGCGCAGCAGATACGCAGTATTTT,TRBJ2-3,TRBV9,TRBD2,few
CSVELELFNAFF,TGCAGCGTTGAATTGGAGCTTTTTAATGCTTTCTTT,TRBJ1-1,TRBV29-1,.,.
CASRRDFGTGTEAFF,TGTGCCAGCAGGCGAGATTTCGGGACTGGAACTGAAGCTTTCTTT,TRBJ1-1,TRBV6-5,.,.
CASHRGLISEAFF,TGTGCCAGCCACAGGGGGCTGATCAGTGAAGCTTTCTTT,TRBJ1-1,TRBV2,TRBD1,.
CASSLASGYTEAFF,TGTGCCAGCAGCTTAGCATCGGGGTACACTGAAGCTTTCTTT,TRBJ1-1,TRBV11-2,.,.
CASSPPGLAVYEQYF,TGTGCCAGCAGCCCTCCGGGACTAGCGGTGTACGAGCAGTACTTC,TRBJ2-7,TRBV7-2,TRBD2,.
CASTQTTPYNEQFF,TGCGCCAGCACCCAGACTACCCCCTACAATGAGCAGTTCTTC,TRBJ2-1,TRBV10-2,.,.
CASSLGQTTPGELFF,TGTGCCAGCAGTTTAGGTCAGACTACACCGGGGGAGCTGTTTTTT,TRBJ2-2,TRBV28,.,.
CASSHEPKTGNTEAFF,TGCGCCAGCAGCCACGAACCAAAGACAGGGAACACTGAAGCTTTCTTT,TRBJ1-1,TRBV4-1,.,.
CASSLTSGTRAAQYNEQFF,TGCGCCAGCAGCTTGACTAGCGGGACAAGGGCAGCCCAGTACAATGAGCAGTTCTTC,TRBJ2-1,TRBV5-1,TRBD2,.
CASSMSRYSGNTIYF,TGTGCCAGTAGTATGTCCCGTTACTCTGGAAACACCATATATTTT,TRBJ1-3,TRBV19,.,.
CASSPTSGVYEQYF,TGTGCCAGCAGCCCGACTAGCGGGGTCTACGAGCAGTACTTC,TRBJ2-7,TRBV7-6,TRBD2,.
CASSSNRVTFGYTF,TGTGCCAGCAGCTCCAACCGGGTCACTTTTGGCTACACCTTC,TRBJ1-2,TRBV7-2,.,.
CASSFGVRIDEKLFF,TGTGCCAGCAGCTTCGGGGTCAGGATAGATGAAAAACTGTTTTTT,TRBJ1-4,TRBV11-2,.,.
CSVRDREAGELFF,TGCAGCGTGAGGGACAGGGAGGCGGGGGAGCTGTTTTTT,TRBJ2-2,TRBV29-1,TRBD1,.
CASITVAPRDTQYF,TGTGCCAGCATAACAGTCGCTCCTCGCGATACGCAGTATTTT,TRBJ2-3,TRBV2,.,.
CASSQDRGTGELFF,TGTGCCAGCAGCCAAGATAGAGGGACCGGGGAGCTGTTTTTT,TRBJ2-2,TRBV14,.,.
CASSISPPGLVGETQYF,TGTGCCAGTAGTATTTCCCCACCTGGACTGGTAGGGGAGACCCAGTACTTC,TRBJ2-5,TRBV19,.,.
CSVVYSGQGNGEQFF,TGCAGCGTTGTCTATTCCGGACAGGGTAACGGTGAGCAGTTCTTC,TRBJ2-1,TRBV29-1,TRBD1,.
CASSRLAGPVSYNEQFF,TGTGCCAGCAGCCGGCTAGCGGGTCCGGTTTCCTACAATGAGCAGTTCTTC,TRBJ2-1,TRBV14,TRBD2,.
CASSKIHTGGNQPQHF,TGTGCCAGCAGCAAAATCCATACAGGGGGCAATCAGCCCCAGCATTTT,TRBJ1-5,TRBV21-1,.,.